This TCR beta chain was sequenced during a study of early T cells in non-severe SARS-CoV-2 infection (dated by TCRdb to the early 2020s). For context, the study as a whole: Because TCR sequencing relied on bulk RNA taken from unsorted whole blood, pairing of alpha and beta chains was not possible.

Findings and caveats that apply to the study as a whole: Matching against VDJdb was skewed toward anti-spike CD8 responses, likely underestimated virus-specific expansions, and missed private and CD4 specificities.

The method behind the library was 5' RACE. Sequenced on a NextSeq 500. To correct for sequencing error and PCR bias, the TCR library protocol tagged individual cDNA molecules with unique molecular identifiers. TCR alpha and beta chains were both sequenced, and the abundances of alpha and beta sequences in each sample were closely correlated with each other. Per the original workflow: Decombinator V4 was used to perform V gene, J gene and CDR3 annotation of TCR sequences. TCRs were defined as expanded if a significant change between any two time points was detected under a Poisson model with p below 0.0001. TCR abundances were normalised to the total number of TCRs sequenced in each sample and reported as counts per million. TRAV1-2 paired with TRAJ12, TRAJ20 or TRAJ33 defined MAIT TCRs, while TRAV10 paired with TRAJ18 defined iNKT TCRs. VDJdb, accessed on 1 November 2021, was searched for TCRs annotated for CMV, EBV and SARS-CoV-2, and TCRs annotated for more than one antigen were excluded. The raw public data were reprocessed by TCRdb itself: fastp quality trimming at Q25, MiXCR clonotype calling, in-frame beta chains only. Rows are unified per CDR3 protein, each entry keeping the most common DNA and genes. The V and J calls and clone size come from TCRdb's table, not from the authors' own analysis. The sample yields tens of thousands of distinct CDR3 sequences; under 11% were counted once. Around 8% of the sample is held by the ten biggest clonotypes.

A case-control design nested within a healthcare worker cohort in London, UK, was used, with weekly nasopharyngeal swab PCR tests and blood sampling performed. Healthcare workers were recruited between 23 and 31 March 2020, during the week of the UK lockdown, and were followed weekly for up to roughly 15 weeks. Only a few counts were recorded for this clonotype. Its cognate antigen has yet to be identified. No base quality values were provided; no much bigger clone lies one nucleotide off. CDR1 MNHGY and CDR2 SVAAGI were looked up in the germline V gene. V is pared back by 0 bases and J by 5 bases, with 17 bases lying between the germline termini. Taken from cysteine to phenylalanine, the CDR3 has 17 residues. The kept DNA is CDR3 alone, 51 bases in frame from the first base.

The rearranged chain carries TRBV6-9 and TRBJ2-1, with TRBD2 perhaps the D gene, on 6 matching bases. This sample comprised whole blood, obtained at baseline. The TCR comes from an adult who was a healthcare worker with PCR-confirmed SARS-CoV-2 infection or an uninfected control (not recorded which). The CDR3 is CASSYSAGRTLNNEQFF. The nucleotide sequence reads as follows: TGTGCCAGCAGTTATTCGGCGGGGAGAACGTTAAACAATGAGCAGTTCTTC.